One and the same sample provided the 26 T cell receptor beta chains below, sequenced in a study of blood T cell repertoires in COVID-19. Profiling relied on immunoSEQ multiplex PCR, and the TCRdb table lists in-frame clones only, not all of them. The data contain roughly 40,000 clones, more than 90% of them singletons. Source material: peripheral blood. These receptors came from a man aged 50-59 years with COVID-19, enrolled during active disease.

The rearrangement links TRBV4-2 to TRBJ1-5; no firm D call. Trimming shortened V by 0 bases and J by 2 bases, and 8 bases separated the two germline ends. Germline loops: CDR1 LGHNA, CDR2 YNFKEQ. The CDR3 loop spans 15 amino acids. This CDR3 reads CASSQDPSGNQPQHF. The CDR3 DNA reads TGTGCCAGCAGCCAAGACCCTTCGGGCAATCAGCCCCAGCATTTT.

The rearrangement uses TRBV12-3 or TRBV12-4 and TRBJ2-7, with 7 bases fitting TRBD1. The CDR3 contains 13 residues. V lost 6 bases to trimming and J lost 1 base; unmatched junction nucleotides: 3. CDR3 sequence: CASSWDSSYEQYF. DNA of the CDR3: TGTGCCAGCAGCTGGGACAGTTCCTACGAGCAGTACTTC.

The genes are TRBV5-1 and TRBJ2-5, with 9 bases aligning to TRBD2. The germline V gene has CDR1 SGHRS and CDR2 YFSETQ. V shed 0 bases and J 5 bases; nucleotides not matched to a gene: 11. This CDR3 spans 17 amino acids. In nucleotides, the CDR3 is TGCGCCAGCAGCTTGGCGGTTAGCGGGAGAACCACCGAGACCCAGTACTTC. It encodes CASSLAVSGRTTETQYF.

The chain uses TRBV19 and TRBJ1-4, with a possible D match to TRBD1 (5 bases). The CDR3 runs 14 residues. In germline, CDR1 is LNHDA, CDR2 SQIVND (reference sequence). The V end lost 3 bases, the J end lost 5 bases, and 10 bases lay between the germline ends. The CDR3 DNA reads TGTGCCAGTAGTATTTGGGGACTCAATGAAAAACTGTTTTTT. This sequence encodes CASSIWGLNEKLFF.

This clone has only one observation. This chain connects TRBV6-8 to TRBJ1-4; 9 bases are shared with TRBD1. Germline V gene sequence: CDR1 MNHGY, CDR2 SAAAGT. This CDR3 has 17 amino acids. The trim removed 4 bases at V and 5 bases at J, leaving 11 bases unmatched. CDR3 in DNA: TGTGCCAGCAGTTCGGGGACAGGGAGCTCCCGGAATGAAAAACTGTTTTTT. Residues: CASSSGTGSSRNEKLFF.

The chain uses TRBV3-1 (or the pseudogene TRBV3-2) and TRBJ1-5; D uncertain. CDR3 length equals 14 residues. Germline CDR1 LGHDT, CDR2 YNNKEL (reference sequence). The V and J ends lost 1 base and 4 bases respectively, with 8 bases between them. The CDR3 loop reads CASSQGRGNQPQHF. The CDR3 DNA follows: TGTGCCAGCAGCCAAGGGCGGGGAAATCAGCCCCAGCATTTT.

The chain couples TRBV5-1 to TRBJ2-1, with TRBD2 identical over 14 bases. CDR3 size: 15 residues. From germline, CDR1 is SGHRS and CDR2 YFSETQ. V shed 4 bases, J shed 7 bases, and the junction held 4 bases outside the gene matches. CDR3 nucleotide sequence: TGCGCCAGCAGCAGGACTAGCGGGAGGCGGAATGAGCAGTTCTTC. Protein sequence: CASSRTSGRRNEQFF.

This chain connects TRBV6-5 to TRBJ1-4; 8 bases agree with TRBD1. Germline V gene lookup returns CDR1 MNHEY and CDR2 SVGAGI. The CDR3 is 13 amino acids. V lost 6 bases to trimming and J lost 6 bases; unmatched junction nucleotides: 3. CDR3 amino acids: CASRVTGDEKLFF. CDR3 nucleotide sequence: TGTGCCAGCAGGGTGACAGGGGATGAAAAACTGTTTTTT.

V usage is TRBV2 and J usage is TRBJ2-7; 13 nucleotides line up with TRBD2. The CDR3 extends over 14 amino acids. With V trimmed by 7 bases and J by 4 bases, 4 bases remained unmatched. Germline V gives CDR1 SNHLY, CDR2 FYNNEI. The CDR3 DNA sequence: TGTGCCAGCACCGGGACTAGCGGGGCTTACGAGCAGTACTTC. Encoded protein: CASTGTSGAYEQYF.

CDR3 DNA: TGTGCCTGGAGTGGAGGGGGCGCGGTAACGGACGAGCAGTACTTC. Translated, it gives CAWSGGGAVTDEQYF. V and J are TRBV30 and TRBJ2-7; TRBD1 agrees at 7 bases. Germline V gives CDR1 GTSNPN, CDR2 SVGIG (reference sequence). The V segment lost 1 base and the J segment 5 bases; nucleotides outside the gene matches: 11. CDR3 length: 15 residues.

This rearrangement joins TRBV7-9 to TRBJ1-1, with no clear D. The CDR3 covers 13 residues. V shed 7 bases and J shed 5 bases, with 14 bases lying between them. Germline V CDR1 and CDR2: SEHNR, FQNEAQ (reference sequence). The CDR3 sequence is CASTRGTGTEAFF. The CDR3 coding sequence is TGTGCCAGCACCCGAGGAACGGGGACTGAAGCTTTCTTT. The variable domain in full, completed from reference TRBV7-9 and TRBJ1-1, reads DTGVSQNPRHKITKRGQNVTFRCDPISEHNRLYWYRQTLGQGPEFLTYFQNEAQLEKSRLLSDRFSAERPKGSFSTLEIQRTEQGDSAMYLCASTRGTGTEAFFGQGTRLTVV.

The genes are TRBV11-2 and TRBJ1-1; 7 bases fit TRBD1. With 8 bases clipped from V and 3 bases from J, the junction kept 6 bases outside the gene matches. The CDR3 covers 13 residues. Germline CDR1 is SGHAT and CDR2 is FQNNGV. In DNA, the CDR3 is TGTGCCAGCGGCGTAGACAGGGACACTGAAGCTTTCTTT. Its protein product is CASGVDRDTEAFF.

The CDR3 is CASSPGGYNSPLHF. Written as DNA, the CDR3 is TGTGCCAGCTCACCAGGAGGGTATAATTCACCCCTCCACTTT. This sequence joins TRBV18 and TRBJ1-6; D is unclear. The length of the CDR3 is 14 residues. Trimming took off 2 bases at V and 4 bases at J, with 6 bases between the two ends. Per the germline V gene, CDR1 is KGHSH and CDR2 is LQKENI.

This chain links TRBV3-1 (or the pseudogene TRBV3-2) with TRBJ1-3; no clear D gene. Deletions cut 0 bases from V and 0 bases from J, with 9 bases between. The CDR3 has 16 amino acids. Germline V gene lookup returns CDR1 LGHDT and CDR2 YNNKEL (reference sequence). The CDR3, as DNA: TGTGCCAGCAGCCAAGATTCAGGATACTCTGGAAACACCATATATTTT. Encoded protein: CASSQDSGYSGNTIYF.

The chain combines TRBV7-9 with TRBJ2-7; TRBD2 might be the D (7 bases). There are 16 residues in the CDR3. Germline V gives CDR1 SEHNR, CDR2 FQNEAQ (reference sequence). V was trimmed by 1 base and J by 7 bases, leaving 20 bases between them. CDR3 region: CASSLVGPSGQGEQYF. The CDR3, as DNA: TGTGCCAGCAGCTTAGTAGGGCCTAGCGGCCAGGGGGAGCAGTACTTC.

CDR3 protein: CASSPSGGLYEQYF. The CDR3 DNA sequence: TGCGCCAGCAGCCCTAGCGGGGGTCTCTACGAGCAGTACTTC. The chain is built from TRBV5-1 and TRBJ2-7; 10 bases are a match to TRBD2. The CDR3 has 14 residues. The junction had 4 bases not matched to a gene; V was cut back by 4 bases and J by 3 bases. The germline CDR1 and CDR2 sequences are SGHRS and YFSETQ.

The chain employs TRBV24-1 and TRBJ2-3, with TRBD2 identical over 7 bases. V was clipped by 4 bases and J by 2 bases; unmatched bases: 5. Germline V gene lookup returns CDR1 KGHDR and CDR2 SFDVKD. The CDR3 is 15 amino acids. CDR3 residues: CATSDRDYPTDTQYF. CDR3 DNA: TGTGCCACCAGTGACCGGGACTACCCCACAGATACGCAGTATTTT.

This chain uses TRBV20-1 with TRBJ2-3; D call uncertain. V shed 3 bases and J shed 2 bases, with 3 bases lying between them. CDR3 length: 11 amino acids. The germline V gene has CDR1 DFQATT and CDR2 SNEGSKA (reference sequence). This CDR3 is CSASHTDTQYF. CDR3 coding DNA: TGCAGTGCTAGTCACACAGATACGCAGTATTTT.

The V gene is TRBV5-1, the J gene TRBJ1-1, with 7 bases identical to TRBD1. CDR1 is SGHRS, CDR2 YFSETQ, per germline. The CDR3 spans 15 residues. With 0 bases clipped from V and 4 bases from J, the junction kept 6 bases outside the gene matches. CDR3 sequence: CASSLDPGGLTEAFF. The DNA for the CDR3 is TGCGCCAGCAGCTTGGATCCAGGGGGACTCACTGAAGCTTTCTTT.

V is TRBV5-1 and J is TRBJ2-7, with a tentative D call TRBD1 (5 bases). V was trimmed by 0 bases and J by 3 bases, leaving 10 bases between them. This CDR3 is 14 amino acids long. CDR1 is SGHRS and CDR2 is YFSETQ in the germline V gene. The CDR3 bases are TGCGCCAGCAGCTTGGGCAGGGCCAACTACGAGCAGTACTTC. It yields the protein CASSLGRANYEQYF.

The CDR3 loop is CASGLSPGAEAFF. The CDR3 DNA follows: TGTGCTAGTGGTTTGTCTCCGGGAGCTGAAGCTTTCTTT. The V gene is TRBV12-5, the J gene TRBJ1-1; D is ambiguous. Germline values: CDR1 LGHNT, CDR2 FRNRAP. V lost 2 bases and J lost 6, with 10 bases in between. The CDR3 length is 13 residues.

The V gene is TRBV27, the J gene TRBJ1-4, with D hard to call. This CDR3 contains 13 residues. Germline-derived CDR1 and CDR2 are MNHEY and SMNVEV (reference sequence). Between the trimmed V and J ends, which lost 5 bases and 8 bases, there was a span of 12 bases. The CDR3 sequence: CASSARRGEKLFF. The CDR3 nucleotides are TGTGCCAGCAGTGCAAGGAGAGGGGAAAAACTGTTTTTT.

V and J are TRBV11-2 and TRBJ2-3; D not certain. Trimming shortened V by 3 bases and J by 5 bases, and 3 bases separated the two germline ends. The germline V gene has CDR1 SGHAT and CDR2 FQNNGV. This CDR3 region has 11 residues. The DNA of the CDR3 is TGTGCCAGCAGCTTCGGAGATACGCAGTATTTT. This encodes CASSFGDTQYF.

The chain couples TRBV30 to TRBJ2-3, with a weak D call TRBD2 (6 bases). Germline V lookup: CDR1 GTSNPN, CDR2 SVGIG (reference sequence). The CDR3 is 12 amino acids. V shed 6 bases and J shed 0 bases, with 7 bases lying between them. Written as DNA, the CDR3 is TGTGCCTGTGGGACTAGCACAGATACGCAGTATTTT. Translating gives CACGTSTDTQYF. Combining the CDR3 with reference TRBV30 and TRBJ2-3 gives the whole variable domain SQTIHQWPATLVQPVGSPLSLECTVEGTSNPNLYWYRQAAGRGLQLLFYSVGIGQISSEVPQNLSASRPQDRQFILSSKKLLLSDSGFYLCACGTSTDTQYFGPGTRLTVL.

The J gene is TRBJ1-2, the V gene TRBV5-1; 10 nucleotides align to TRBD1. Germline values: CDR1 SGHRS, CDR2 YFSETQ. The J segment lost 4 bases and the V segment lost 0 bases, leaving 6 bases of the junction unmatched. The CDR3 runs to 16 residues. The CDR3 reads CASSLGQGARSYGYTF. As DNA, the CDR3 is TGCGCCAGCAGCTTGGGACAGGGGGCCAGGAGCTATGGCTACACCTTC.

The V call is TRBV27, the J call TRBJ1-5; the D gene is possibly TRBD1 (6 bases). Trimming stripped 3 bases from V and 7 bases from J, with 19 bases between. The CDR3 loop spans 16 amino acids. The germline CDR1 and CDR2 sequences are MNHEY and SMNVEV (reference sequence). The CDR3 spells CASSFINSGAVQPQHF. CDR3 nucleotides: TGTGCCAGCAGTTTCATTAACTCAGGGGCGGTCCAGCCCCAGCATTTT.